This T cell receptor beta chain was recorded in a study of blood T cell repertoires in COVID-19. Across the study: Material from acute and convalescent COVID-19 was sourced from the United States, Italy and Spain. Nucleic acid was either cDNA or gDNA, and it came from T cells, B-cell-depleted T cells, or PBMCs.

Authors' data handling: Using reference gene primer amplification, nucleated cell counts were estimated. The table came from immunoSEQ multiplex PCR; TCRdb's copy has only in-frame clones and leaves some out. V and J calls and clone size are as listed in that table; D and trimming were resolved from the DNA. The data contain 70,000 to 95,000 clones, 70% to 90% of them singletons. The CDR3 length is 17 residues. Losses at the gene ends were 2 bases for V and 0 bases for J; bases not matched to a gene: 5. Germline CDR1 SGDLS, CDR2 YYNGEE. The sequence derives from a man in his 70s with acute or convalescent COVID-19. Source material: peripheral blood. The chain employs TRBV9 and TRBJ2-3; 11 nucleotides agree with TRBD2. The CDR3 sequence: CASSVVAGGTSTDTQYF. CDR3 DNA sequence: TGTGCCAGCAGCGTGGTAGCGGGGGGGACTAGCACAGATACGCAGTATTTT.